This T cell receptor beta chain was identified in a study of blood T cell repertoires in COVID-19. Study-level background: The samples span acute and convalescent COVID-19 from the United States, Italy and Spain. PBMCs, B-cell-depleted T cells, or T cells provided the cDNA or gDNA that made up the material.

As handled by the study authors: Amplification of reference gene primers was used by the study to estimate nucleated cell counts. Clones were read by immunoSEQ multiplex PCR, and TCRdb kept only the in-frame ones, dropping some. Clone size and V and J calls were adopted from that table, with D and trimming inferred from the DNA. The sample records around 70,000 clones, around four fifths being singletons. V shed 4 bases, J shed 0 bases, and the junction held 7 bases outside the gene matches. Per the germline V gene, CDR1 is SGHKS and CDR2 is YYEKEE (reference sequence). The CDR3 runs 19 residues. The source material was peripheral blood. This TCR was sampled from an older woman with acute or convalescent COVID-19. The chain recombines TRBV5-5 with TRBJ2-2; TRBD2 matches at 15 bases. CDR3 loop: CASSPGLAGGPPNTGELFF. The CDR3 bases are TGTGCCAGCAGCCCCGGACTAGCGGGGGGGCCGCCGAACACCGGGGAGCTGTTTTTT. The whole variable domain, filled in from reference TRBV5-5 and TRBJ2-2, reads DAGVTQSPTHLIKTRGQQVTLRCSPISGHKSVSWYQQVLGQGPQFIFQYYEKEERGRGNFPDRFSARQFPNYSSELNVNALLLGDSALYLCASSPGLAGGPPNTGELFFGEGSRLTVL.